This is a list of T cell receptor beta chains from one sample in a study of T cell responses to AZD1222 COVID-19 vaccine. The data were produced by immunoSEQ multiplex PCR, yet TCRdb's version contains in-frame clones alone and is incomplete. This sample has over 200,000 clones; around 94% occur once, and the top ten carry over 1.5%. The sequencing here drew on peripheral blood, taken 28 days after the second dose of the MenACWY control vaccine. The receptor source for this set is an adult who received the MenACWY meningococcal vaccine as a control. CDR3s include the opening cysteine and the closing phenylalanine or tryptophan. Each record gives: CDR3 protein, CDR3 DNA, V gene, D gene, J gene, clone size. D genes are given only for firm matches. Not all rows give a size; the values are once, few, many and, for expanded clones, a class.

CDR3 protein: CASSPLDRGVNSPLHF
CDR3 DNA: TGTGCCAGCAGCCCCCTGGACAGGGGTGTTAATTCACCCCTCCACTTT
V gene: TRBV28
D gene: TRBD1
J gene: TRBJ1-6
clone size: NA

CDR3 protein: CASSLAGTSGTYEQYF
CDR3 DNA: TGTGCCAGCAGCTTGGCAGGGACTAGCGGTACCTACGAGCAGTACTTC
V gene: TRBV5-4
D gene: TRBD2
J gene: TRBJ2-7
clone size: NA

CDR3 protein: CATSRDGNPGRGGYTF
CDR3 DNA: TGTGCCACCAGCAGAGATGGGAACCCGGGGAGGGGTGGCTACACCTTC
V gene: TRBV15
D gene: NA
J gene: TRBJ1-2
clone size: NA

CDR3 protein: CASSLGTLVNTGELFF
CDR3 DNA: TGCGCCAGCAGTTTGGGGACGCTGGTGAACACCGGGGAGCTGTTTTTT
V gene: TRBV5-1
D gene: NA
J gene: TRBJ2-2
clone size: NA

CDR3 protein: CASSLGEMRETQYF
CDR3 DNA: TGTGCCAGCAGCTTGGGGGAAATGAGAGAGACCCAGTACTTC
V gene: TRBV5-8
D gene: NA
J gene: TRBJ2-5
clone size: NA

CDR3 protein: CASSPRGLGGRGYEQYF
CDR3 DNA: TGTGCCAGCAGCCCCCGCGGGTTGGGCGGGAGAGGCTACGAGCAGTACTTC
V gene: TRBV11-2
D gene: TRBD2
J gene: TRBJ2-7
clone size: NA

CDR3 protein: CASSLDRGAGANVLTF
CDR3 DNA: TGTGCCAGCAGCTTAGACAGGGGAGCTGGGGCCAACGTCCTGACTTTT
V gene: TRBV7-2
D gene: TRBD1
J gene: TRBJ2-6
clone size: NA

CDR3 protein: CASSFGRSSYNEQFF
CDR3 DNA: TGTGCCAGCAGCTTTGGTCGGAGCTCCTACAATGAGCAGTTCTTC
V gene: TRBV13
D gene: NA
J gene: TRBJ2-1
clone size: NA

CDR3 protein: CAWSLDSNSPLHF
CDR3 DNA: TGTGCCTGGAGCCTGGACAGTAATTCACCCCTCCACTTT
V gene: TRBV30
D gene: NA
J gene: TRBJ1-6
clone size: NA

CDR3 protein: CASSLDGSVPYEQYF
CDR3 DNA: TGTGCCAGCAGTTTAGACGGTTCTGTCCCCTACGAGCAGTACTTC
V gene: TRBV27
D gene: NA
J gene: TRBJ2-7
clone size: NA

CDR3 protein: CATSRKTGTEKLFF
CDR3 DNA: TGTGCCACCAGCAGAAAGACTGGTACTGAAAAACTGTTTTTT
V gene: TRBV15
D gene: NA
J gene: TRBJ1-4
clone size: NA

CDR3 protein: CASSLGTYGYTF
CDR3 DNA: TGTGCCAGCAGCCTGGGGACCTATGGCTACACCTTC
V gene: TRBV5-6
D gene: NA
J gene: TRBJ1-2
clone size: NA

CDR3 protein: CASGLAGVNEQFF
CDR3 DNA: TGTGCCAGCGGACTAGCGGGAGTGAATGAGCAGTTCTTC
V gene: TRBV27
D gene: TRBD2
J gene: TRBJ2-1
clone size: NA

CDR3 protein: CASSPQPRLAGADEQFF
CDR3 DNA: TGTGCCAGCAGCCCGCAACCGAGACTAGCGGGAGCGGATGAGCAGTTCTTC
V gene: TRBV5-6
D gene: TRBD2
J gene: TRBJ2-1
clone size: NA

CDR3 protein: CASSQSIASGNTIYF
CDR3 DNA: TGCGCCAGCAGCCAATCGATTGCATCGGGAAACACCATATATTTT
V gene: TRBV4-1
D gene: NA
J gene: TRBJ1-3
clone size: NA

CDR3 protein: CASSGQLVGEKLFF
CDR3 DNA: TGTGCCAGCAGCGGACAGTTGGTAGGTGAAAAACTGTTTTTT
V gene: TRBV28
D gene: NA
J gene: TRBJ1-4
clone size: NA

CDR3 protein: CAIGGTGTYEQYF
CDR3 DNA: TGTGCCATCGGGGGGACAGGCACCTACGAGCAGTACTTC
V gene: TRBV10-3
D gene: TRBD1
J gene: TRBJ2-7
clone size: once

CDR3 protein: CATSRGATGDNQPQHF
CDR3 DNA: TGTGCCACCAGCAGAGGAGCGACAGGGGACAATCAGCCCCAGCATTTT
V gene: TRBV15
D gene: TRBD1
J gene: TRBJ1-5
clone size: NA

CDR3 protein: CATSRDTGDRNQPQHF
CDR3 DNA: TGTGCCACCAGCAGAGACACAGGGGACAGAAATCAGCCCCAGCATTTT
V gene: TRBV15
D gene: TRBD1
J gene: TRBJ1-5
clone size: NA

CDR3 protein: CASSHSGGAWETQYF
CDR3 DNA: TGTGCCAGCAGCCATAGCGGGGGGGCCTGGGAGACCCAGTACTTC
V gene: TRBV5-4
D gene: TRBD2
J gene: TRBJ2-5
clone size: once

CDR3 protein: CATSREGQGPPQHF
CDR3 DNA: TGTGCCACCAGCAGAGAAGGACAGGGCCCGCCCCAGCATTTT
V gene: TRBV15
D gene: TRBD1
J gene: TRBJ1-5
clone size: NA

CDR3 protein: CASSSQGASGNTIYF
CDR3 DNA: TGCGCCAGCAGCTCGCAGGGAGCTTCTGGAAACACCATATATTTT
V gene: TRBV5-1
D gene: NA
J gene: TRBJ1-3
clone size: once

CDR3 protein: CASAGREGNYGYTF
CDR3 DNA: TGTGCCAGCGCGGGGCGCGAGGGTAACTATGGCTACACCTTC
V gene: TRBV3-1/TRBV3-2
D gene: NA
J gene: TRBJ1-2
clone size: NA

CDR3 protein: CASSTLGTGENTEAFF
CDR3 DNA: TGTGCCAGCAGTACCCTGGGGACAGGGGAGAACACTGAAGCTTTCTTT
V gene: TRBV28
D gene: TRBD1
J gene: TRBJ1-1
clone size: NA

CDR3 protein: CASSKPGENTEAFF
CDR3 DNA: TGTGCCAGCAGTAAGCCGGGAGAGAACACTGAAGCTTTCTTT
V gene: TRBV6-5
D gene: NA
J gene: TRBJ1-1
clone size: NA

CDR3 protein: CASETGGYNEQFF
CDR3 DNA: TGTGCCAGCGAGACAGGGGGCTACAATGAGCAGTTCTTC
V gene: TRBV19
D gene: TRBD1
J gene: TRBJ2-1
clone size: NA

CDR3 protein: CASSPPWGSSYEQYF
CDR3 DNA: TGTGCCAGCAGTCCTCCTTGGGGGTCTAGCTACGAGCAGTACTTC
V gene: TRBV28
D gene: NA
J gene: TRBJ2-7
clone size: once

CDR3 protein: CASSLFSGSHNQPQHF
CDR3 DNA: TGTGCTAGCAGTTTATTCTCGGGGTCTCACAATCAGCCCCAGCATTTT
V gene: TRBV27
D gene: NA
J gene: TRBJ1-5
clone size: NA

CDR3 protein: CASSFTGPATNEKLFF
CDR3 DNA: TGCGCCAGCAGCTTCACAGGGCCTGCAACTAATGAAAAACTGTTTTTT
V gene: TRBV5-1
D gene: NA
J gene: TRBJ1-4
clone size: NA

CDR3 protein: CASSVAASGGTRELFF
CDR3 DNA: TGTGCCAGCAGCGTAGCTGCTAGCGGGGGGACCCGCGAGCTGTTTTTT
V gene: TRBV9
D gene: TRBD2
J gene: TRBJ2-2
clone size: once

CDR3 protein: CASSVGEDSSEKLFF
CDR3 DNA: TGTGCCAGTTCAGTTGGGGAAGACAGCTCGGAAAAACTGTTTTTT
V gene: TRBV19
D gene: NA
J gene: TRBJ1-4
clone size: NA

CDR3 protein: CASSSNLWVGQPQHF
CDR3 DNA: TGTGCCAGCAGCTCGAACCTCTGGGTGGGTCAGCCCCAGCATTTT
V gene: TRBV7-8
D gene: NA
J gene: TRBJ1-5
clone size: NA

CDR3 protein: CARGGTGVAKNIQYF
CDR3 DNA: TGTGCCAGGGGAGGGACAGGGGTTGCCAAAAACATTCAGTACTTC
V gene: TRBV6-5
D gene: TRBD1
J gene: TRBJ2-4
clone size: NA

CDR3 protein: CASSQDPGGSYEQYF
CDR3 DNA: TGTGCCAGCAGCCAAGACCCCGGGGGCTCCTACGAGCAGTACTTC
V gene: TRBV3-1/TRBV3-2
D gene: NA
J gene: TRBJ2-7
clone size: NA

CDR3 protein: CASSWGPSGTDTQYF
CDR3 DNA: TGTGCCAGCAGTTGGGGACCCTCAGGGACAGATACGCAGTATTTT
V gene: TRBV27
D gene: NA
J gene: TRBJ2-3
clone size: NA

CDR3 protein: CATSRVHSTGELFF
CDR3 DNA: TGTGCCACCAGCAGAGTCCACAGCACCGGGGAGCTGTTTTTT
V gene: TRBV15
D gene: NA
J gene: TRBJ2-2
clone size: NA

CDR3 protein: CASSSWGSENSPLHF
CDR3 DNA: TGTGCCAGCAGCTCCTGGGGGTCGGAAAATTCACCCCTCCACTTT
V gene: TRBV5-4
D gene: NA
J gene: TRBJ1-6
clone size: NA

CDR3 protein: CATSGQTSNQPQHF
CDR3 DNA: TGTGCCACCTCCGGACAGACGAGCAATCAGCCCCAGCATTTT
V gene: TRBV10-3
D gene: NA
J gene: TRBJ1-5
clone size: NA

CDR3 protein: CASSSSQGASPLHF
CDR3 DNA: TGTGCCAGCAGTAGCTCGCAGGGGGCGTCACCCCTCCACTTT
V gene: TRBV6-5
D gene: TRBD1
J gene: TRBJ1-6
clone size: NA

CDR3 protein: CASSYGSSSYEQYF
CDR3 DNA: TGTGCCAGCAGTTACGGCAGCAGCTCCTACGAGCAGTACTTC
V gene: TRBV6-5
D gene: NA
J gene: TRBJ2-7
clone size: NA

CDR3 protein: CASSRPGTEAFF
CDR3 DNA: TGTGCCAGTAGTAGGCCGGGCACTGAAGCTTTCTTT
V gene: TRBV19
D gene: NA
J gene: TRBJ1-1
clone size: NA

CDR3 protein: CASSNTGGSYNEQFF
CDR3 DNA: TGTGCCAGCAGCAACACGGGGGGGTCTTACAATGAGCAGTTCTTC
V gene: TRBV9
D gene: TRBD2
J gene: TRBJ2-1
clone size: NA

CDR3 protein: CASSFDGNQPQHF
CDR3 DNA: TGTGCCAGCAGCTTCGACGGCAATCAGCCCCAGCATTTT
V gene: TRBV7-9
D gene: NA
J gene: TRBJ1-5
clone size: once

CDR3 protein: CATSRGQGQEKLFF
CDR3 DNA: TGTGCCACCAGCAGAGGACAGGGCCAAGAAAAACTGTTTTTT
V gene: TRBV15
D gene: TRBD1
J gene: TRBJ1-4
clone size: once

CDR3 protein: CASTSDGSNYGYTF
CDR3 DNA: TGTGCCAGCACCTCCGACGGATCTAACTATGGCTACACCTTC
V gene: TRBV7-9
D gene: NA
J gene: TRBJ1-2
clone size: NA

CDR3 protein: CASTSSRRPRGPYEQYF
CDR3 DNA: TGTGCCAGCACCTCTTCCCGGAGGCCGAGGGGGCCTTACGAGCAGTACTTC
V gene: TRBV28
D gene: TRBD1
J gene: TRBJ2-7
clone size: NA

CDR3 protein: CASSGQFSYEQYF
CDR3 DNA: TGTGCCAGCTCCGGACAGTTTTCCTACGAGCAGTACTTC
V gene: TRBV18
D gene: NA
J gene: TRBJ2-7
clone size: NA

CDR3 protein: CASSLRQSPLEQYF
CDR3 DNA: TGTGCCAGCAGTCTACGACAGAGTCCTTTGGAGCAGTACTTC
V gene: TRBV27
D gene: NA
J gene: TRBJ2-7
clone size: NA